Presented here are 29 T cell receptor beta chains from one specimen sequenced in a study of T-cell reconstitution after alpha-beta-depleted transplantation in children. Unique molecular identifiers tagged the TCRbeta library. TCRdb used MiXCR to reprocess the PCR reads, holding one entry per CDR3 protein. The table has 700,000 to 850,000 distinct CDR3 sequences, 16% seen once. The sample here was PBMCs, mostly from graft donor cells, taken 360 days after TCRalphabeta/CD19-depleted stem cell transplant. These receptors were collected from a male patient between 5 and 17 years old who had a stem cell transplant for acute lymphoblastic leukemia, so the T cells may come from the graft donor.

This clonotype was seen a single time. A much bigger clone sits one base away, suggesting this may be a read error. The chain has TRBV2 and TRBJ2-7, with TRBD2 matching 7 bases. Unmatched junction bases numbered 3, after V lost 4 bases and J lost 3 bases. Germline-derived CDR1 and CDR2 are SNHLY and FYNNEI. The CDR3 spans 13 residues. The DNA of the CDR3 is TGTGCCAGCAGTGGGGCTAGCGGCTACGAGCAGTACTTC. Its translation: CASSGASGYEQYF.

V gene TRBV11-2 combines with J gene TRBJ1-5; maybe TRBD1 (5 bases). The germline V and J ends were trimmed by 0 bases and 0 bases, with 18 bases remaining between them. The CDR3 runs 19 residues. CDR1 is SGHAT, CDR2 FQNNGV, per germline. The CDR3 region is CASSLEGSSRVNSNQPQHF. DNA of the CDR3: TGTGCCAGCAGCTTAGAGGGGTCTTCCAGGGTAAATAGCAATCAGCCCCAGCATTTT.

This sequence joins TRBV11-2 and TRBJ2-1, with no clear D. CDR3 length equals 14 residues. From germline, CDR1 is SGHAT and CDR2 FQNNGV. Trimming left V 5 bases short and J 0 bases short, with 8 bases between. The CDR3 DNA follows: TGTGCCAGCAGCGCCGTGGGCTCCTACAATGAGCAGTTCTTC. It yields the protein CASSAVGSYNEQFF.

This chain joins TRBV12-3 or TRBV12-4 and TRBJ2-5, with D unresolved. Between the trimmed V and J ends, which lost 3 bases and 9 bases, there was a span of 23 bases. CDR3 length: 16 amino acids. The CDR3 is CASSFGSVGGGASQYF. CDR3 bases: TGTGCCAGCAGTTTCGGCTCGGTTGGCGGTGGTGCGTCCCAGTACTTC.

In this sample, this clonotype turned up a few times. The rearrangement links TRBV5-1 to TRBJ1-2; D gene uncertain. V lost 0 bases and J lost 3, with 12 bases in between. There are 15 residues in the CDR3. CDR1 is SGHRS, CDR2 YFSETQ, per germline. The CDR3 is CASSLGQDPYYGYTF. The CDR3 DNA reads TGCGCCAGCAGCTTGGGGCAGGACCCATACTATGGCTACACCTTC. Variable domain in full (rest from reference TRBV5-1 and TRBJ1-2): KAGVTQTPRYLIKTRGQQVTLSCSPISGHRSVSWYQQTPGQGLQFLFEYFSETQRNKGNFPGRFSGRQFSNSRSEMNVSTLELGDSALYLCASSLGQDPYYGYTFGSGTRLTVV.

In nucleotides, the CDR3 is TGCGCCAGCAGCTTGATAGTACTAGCGGGAGAGGAGACCCAGTACTTC. It is translated as CASSLIVLAGEETQYF. V usage is TRBV5-1 and J usage is TRBJ2-5; TRBD2 aligns across 11 bases. Looked up from germline, CDR1 is SGHRS and CDR2 is YFSETQ. The CDR3 extends over 16 amino acids. After removal of 1 base from V and 5 bases from J, the junction contained 7 bases not matched to a gene.

This clonotype was seen a handful of times. The CDR3 here is CASSLARGTSGNEQFF. The CDR3 region has the DNA TGCGCCAGCAGCTTGGCTAGAGGGACTAGCGGGAATGAGCAGTTCTTC. V and J are TRBV5-1 and TRBJ2-1, with 12 positions matching TRBD2. With 0 bases clipped from V and 7 bases from J, the junction kept 5 bases outside the gene matches. The CDR3 runs to 16 residues. Per the germline V gene, CDR1 is SGHRS and CDR2 is YFSETQ. Together with reference TRBV5-1 and TRBJ2-1, the CDR3 gives the full variable domain: KAGVTQTPRYLIKTRGQQVTLSCSPISGHRSVSWYQQTPGQGLQFLFEYFSETQRNKGNFPGRFSGRQFSNSRSEMNVSTLELGDSALYLCASSLARGTSGNEQFFGPGTRLTVL.

This clonotype came up a few times. The V gene is TRBV4-2, the J gene TRBJ2-2, with 8 bases matching TRBD2. V lost 1 base and J lost 2; bases outside the gene matches: 6. Looked up from germline, CDR1 is LGHNA and CDR2 is YNFKEQ. The CDR3 consists of 17 residues. CDR3 sequence reads: CASSQVAGRGNTGELFF. The CDR3 DNA sequence: TGTGCCAGCAGCCAAGTAGCCGGGAGGGGAAACACCGGGGAGCTGTTTTTT.

The chain is built from TRBV15 and TRBJ2-5; TRBD2 aligns across 10 bases. The V segment lost 2 bases and the J segment 3 bases; nucleotides outside the gene matches: 18. The CDR3 is 20 amino acids. Germline-derived CDR1 and CDR2 are LNHNV and YYDKDF (reference sequence). CDR3 residues: CATSRNPLRGSGRREETQYF. DNA of the CDR3: TGTGCCACCAGCAGAAACCCTCTTAGGGGTAGCGGGAGGAGGGAAGAGACCCAGTACTTC.

This clonotype occurred many times. The rearrangement links TRBV11-3 to TRBJ2-2, with D unresolved. Between the trimmed V and J ends, which lost 8 bases and 7 bases, there was a span of 8 bases. This CDR3 has 11 residues. Germline V gene sequence: CDR1 SGHNT, CDR2 YENEEA. The CDR3 loop reads CASRLDGELFF. The DNA of the CDR3 is TGTGCCAGCCGATTAGACGGGGAGCTGTTTTTT.

The V and J genes are TRBV11-2 and TRBJ2-3; tentative D call: TRBD2 (6 bases). CDR3 length: 16 residues. V shed 1 base and J shed 7 bases, with 18 bases lying between them. In germline, CDR1 is SGHAT, CDR2 FQNNGV. This CDR3 reads CASSLAPVLAEYTQYF. CDR3 bases: TGTGCCAGCAGCTTAGCCCCGGTACTAGCAGAATATACGCAGTATTTT.

This clonotype has at least ten counts. The chain employs TRBV20-1 and TRBJ2-2; 13 nucleotides line up with TRBD2. CDR1 DFQATT and CDR2 SNEGSKA come from the germline V gene (reference sequence). J was trimmed by 8 bases and V by 5 bases; bases with no gene match: 11. The CDR3 loop spans 16 amino acids. CDR3 DNA sequence: TGCAGTGCTCGAAGGACTAGCGGGAGTGGGACGGGGGAGCTGTTTTTT. It is translated as CSARRTSGSGTGELFF.

The CDR3 loop reads CASSQAFRRSTDTQYF. Written as DNA, the CDR3 is TGCGCCAGCAGCCAAGCGTTCAGGAGGAGCACAGATACGCAGTATTTT. This sequence joins TRBV4-1 and TRBJ2-3, with D possibly matching TRBD2 (5 bases). Per the germline V gene, CDR1 is MGHRA and CDR2 is YSYEKL. The V end lost 1 base, the J end lost 0 bases, and 11 bases lay between the germline ends. This CDR3 region has 16 residues.

The chain links TRBV7-2 to TRBJ2-3; TRBD2 aligns across 15 bases. V gave up 5 bases and J gave up 4 bases; unmatched junction bases: 4. Looked up from germline, CDR1 is SGHTA and CDR2 is FQGNSA. This CDR3 region has 16 residues. This chain's CDR3 is CASSRRTSGRADTQYF. For the CDR3, the DNA is TGTGCCAGCAGCCGAAGGACTAGCGGGAGGGCAGATACGCAGTATTTT.

This chain uses TRBV20-1 with TRBJ2-5, with D possibly TRBD2 on 5 matching bases. This CDR3 comprises 17 residues. V was pared by 0 bases and J by 1 base, with 18 bases between. Germline V CDR1 and CDR2: DFQATT, SNEGSKA (reference sequence). The chain's CDR3 is CSARDRPPTRSQETQYF. The CDR3 DNA follows: TGCAGTGCTAGAGATCGGCCCCCCACTAGGTCCCAAGAGACCCAGTACTTC.

This clonotype was detected many times. The rearrangement joins TRBV21-1 to TRBJ2-2. TRBV21-1 is labeled a pseudogene. The CDR3 has 13 amino acids. In DNA form, the CDR3 reads TGTGCCAGCATAACCGAGAACACCGGGGAGCTGTTTTTT. Protein: CASITENTGELFF.

The chain combines TRBV20-1 with TRBJ2-3, with TRBD2 identical over 8 bases. The CDR3 extends over 14 amino acids. CDR1 is DFQATT and CDR2 is SNEGSKA in the germline V gene (reference sequence). J gave up 2 bases and V 2 bases, and 3 bases lay outside the gene matches. As DNA, the CDR3 is TGCAGTGCTAGACTAGCGGGTTACACAGATACGCAGTATTTT. Its translation: CSARLAGYTDTQYF.

This chain links TRBV5-1 with TRBJ2-3; maybe TRBD2 (5 bases). CDR3 size: 16 residues. Per the germline V gene, CDR1 is SGHRS and CDR2 is YFSETQ. Trimming removed 3 bases from V and 2 bases from J, with 16 bases in between. Here the CDR3 reads CASSWNAGSNTDTQYF. The CDR3 DNA reads TGCGCCAGCAGCTGGAACGCTGGGAGTAACACAGATACGCAGTATTTT.

The chain has TRBV14 and TRBJ2-1, with TRBD1 matching 8 bases. J gave up 0 bases and V 3 bases, and 1 base lay outside the gene matches. Germline-derived CDR1 and CDR2 are SGHDN and FVKESK. CDR3 size: 15 residues. CDR3 amino acids: CASSHTGGSYNEQFF. For the CDR3, the DNA is TGTGCCAGCAGCCATACAGGGGGCTCCTACAATGAGCAGTTCTTC.

The chain combines TRBV10-3 with TRBJ2-3; D may correspond to TRBD1 or TRBD2 (7 bases each). The germline CDR1 and CDR2 sequences are ENHRY and SYGVKD. This CDR3 has 18 amino acids. The V end was cut by 2 bases, the J end by 1 base, with 19 bases between. This CDR3 reads CAISEQSQGGRGTDTQYF. For the CDR3, the DNA is TGTGCCATCAGTGAGCAATCTCAGGGGGGGAGAGGCACAGATACGCAGTATTTT.

This clonotype was observed at least ten times. The rearrangement uses TRBV24-1 and TRBJ2-3; tentatively, D is TRBD2 (6 bases). V shed 5 bases and J shed 6 bases, with 20 bases lying between them. This CDR3 comprises 16 residues. Germline CDR1 and CDR2: KGHDR and SFDVKD. CDR3 DNA: TGTGCCACCAGTGCCCGGACTACCTTGAGAGGTGATACGCAGTATTTT. Translating it yields CATSARTTLRGDTQYF.

The rearrangement links TRBV29-1 to TRBJ2-1; 13 bases match TRBD2. This CDR3 is built from 15 residues. Germline V gene lookup returns CDR1 SQVTM and CDR2 ANQGSEA. V lost 4 bases, J lost 10 bases, and 10 bases stayed unmatched. The CDR3 loop is CSVVPAGTSGKEQFF. The CDR3 DNA is TGCAGCGTTGTCCCCGCCGGGACTAGCGGGAAGGAGCAGTTCTTC.

In its sample, this clonotype was seen a few times. The CDR3 nucleotides read TGTGCCAGCAGTTCTACGGACGGGTCTAAGCCCCAGCATTTT. As protein: CASSSTDGSKPQHF. The chain is built from TRBV12-3 or TRBV12-4 and TRBJ1-5; no definite D call. V was shortened by 4 bases and J by 8 bases, with 15 bases between the two germline ends. The CDR3 contains 14 residues.

The chain combines TRBV27 with TRBJ1-2, with D possibly being TRBD1 (6 bases). CDR1 is MNHEY, CDR2 SMNVEV, per germline (reference sequence). V was pared by 6 bases and J by 4 bases, with 15 bases between. This CDR3 region has 14 residues. The CDR3 DNA reads TGTGCCAGCAGGCCTCTGGACAGCCTCTATGGCTACACCTTC. Its translation: CASRPLDSLYGYTF.

This clonotype was seen more than once but under ten times. This sequence joins TRBV11-2 and TRBJ2-1; D call uncertain. CDR1 SGHAT and CDR2 FQNNGV come from the germline V gene. V was cut by 4 bases and J by 7 bases, with 11 bases left in between. The CDR3 consists of 13 residues. This CDR3 reads CASSSDPGNEQFF. DNA of the CDR3: TGTGCCAGCAGCTCTGACCCGGGTAATGAGCAGTTCTTC.

V gene TRBV23-1 combines with J gene TRBJ1-5; D is unresolved. TRBV23-1 is an ORF, with its function uncertain. Trimming left V 2 bases short and J 2 bases short, with 10 bases between. The CDR3 is 15 residues long. The CDR3 bases are TGCGCCAGCAGTCAACTGTTGCGAGGCAATCAGCCCCAGCATTTT. This sequence encodes CASSQLLRGNQPQHF.

The chain carries TRBV20-1 and TRBJ2-7, with TRBD2 identical over 7 bases. The trim removed 8 bases at V and 9 bases at J, leaving 13 bases unmatched. Germline V gives CDR1 DFQATT, CDR2 SNEGSKA (reference sequence). The CDR3 spans 12 residues. The CDR3 spells CSIAAAGVGQYF. The CDR3 coding sequence is TGCAGTATCGCGGCGGCGGGAGTCGGGCAGTACTTC.

This clonotype was seen a handful of times. CDR3 residues: CASRAGRYEQYF. DNA of the CDR3: TGTGCCAGCAGAGCAGGCCGCTACGAGCAGTACTTC. This chain joins TRBV6-6 and TRBJ2-7; D uncertain. The germline CDR1 and CDR2 sequences are MNHNY and SVGAGI (reference sequence). The CDR3 spans 12 residues. Trimming pared 6 bases from V and 3 bases from J, leaving 9 bases between.

This clonotype showed up many times. The chain has TRBV12-3 or TRBV12-4 and TRBJ2-1; no reliable D call. Trimming removed 5 bases at V and 8 bases at J, with 16 bases between. This CDR3 contains 14 residues. The CDR3 nucleotides are TGTGCCAGCAGTCTTAGAACCTTTTTGTATGAGCAGTTCTTC. Protein sequence: CASSLRTFLYEQFF.